This T cell receptor (beta chain) was captured by sequencing in a study of Graves' ophthalmopathy and Graves' hyperthyroidism. Points from the study as a whole: Separation of ophthalmopathy from stable hyperthyroidism was achieved by a 13-signature model, at approximately 88% sensitivity and 81.08% specificity.

Stable hyperthyroidism meant no progression to ophthalmopathy within 18 months of follow-up. The diagnostic workup employed clinical symptoms, serum thyroxine, TRAb, thyroid ultrasound and orbital computed tomography. At least ten counts were recorded for this clonotype. The antigen remains unidentified. CDR3 regions of TCR beta were amplified from RNA transcripts. HTBI primers served in a first-round RT-PCR, which a second-round multiplex PCR followed. TCRdb called the multiplex PCR reads again in MiXCR, with one record for every CDR3 protein. The sample contains roughly 400,000 distinct CDR3 sequences, 15% to 17% of which appear only once. V lost 2 bases to trimming and J lost 0 bases; unmatched junction nucleotides: 3. The CDR3 totals 16 residues. CDR1 and CDR2 (germline): MNHEY, SVGAGI.

Sequencing was done on a sample of peripheral blood. The chain links TRBV6-5 to TRBJ1-2, with 10 bases lining up with TRBD1. The TCR sequence derives from a woman between 18 and 30 years old with stable Graves' hyperthyroidism. CDR3 in DNA: TGTGCCAGCAGTTACCAGGGACAGGGGTCTAACTATGGCTACACCTTC. Translated: CASSYQGQGSNYGYTF.